This T cell receptor beta chain was captured by sequencing in a study of cytomegalovirus exposure and HLA in healthy donors. Trimming cost V 4 bases and J 5 bases; bases outside gene matches: 8. The V gene's germline CDR1 is SGHRS and CDR2 YFSETQ. The CDR3 runs 14 residues. Amplification used 60 Vbeta primers and 13 Jbeta primers. Method: immunoSEQ multiplex PCR; TCRdb's copy keeps in-frame clones and lacks some. The sample totals around 33,000 clones; its top ten clones hold under 4.5%. General observations from the study: Differences between HLA loci emerged in a later analysis of TCR association rates, with DRB1 most and HLA-C fewest. Most TCRs appeared rarely, but some public TCRs recurred in many donors. Indistinguishability led to the exclusion of some V segments, TRBV6-2 and TRBV6-3 included.

Comments on this clone: Its antigen is as yet unknown.

The sample consisted of PBMCs. V gene TRBV5-1 combines with J gene TRBJ2-5; 7 positions agree with TRBD2. The receptor's source is a man aged 35 to 55 in good health and CMV-seronegative. The CDR3 nucleotides read TGCGCCAGCAGCATACGACTAGCCGGGGAGACCCAGTACTTC. Translated, it gives CASSIRLAGETQYF.